This T cell receptor beta chain is drawn from a study of T cell responses to AZD1222 COVID-19 vaccine. Study results and limitations: Repertoire sampling was restricted to post-peak T cell response timepoints. Possibly, clonal diversity was underestimated; donors were largely white British and included more females. Spike-specific TCR depth and breadth grew after two AZD1222 doses.

The CDR3 loop spans 20 amino acids. The germline V and J ends were trimmed by 0 bases and 1 base, with 21 bases remaining between them. The germline CDR1 and CDR2 sequences are LGHNA and YSLEER. Sequencing used immunoSEQ multiplex PCR; TCRdb keeps in-frame clones, though not all of them. The sample lists about 160,000 clones; about 89% were seen once. Note on this clone: Its antigen is not known.

This sequence joins TRBV4-3 and TRBJ2-2; D might be TRBD2 (6 bases). The TCR sequence derives from an adult in good health. This specimen consisted of peripheral blood, obtained on day 0 of AZD1222 vaccination. CDR3: CASSQERNPLGGRNTGELFF. For the CDR3, the DNA is TGCGCCAGCAGCCAAGAACGAAACCCCCTCGGGGGACGGAACACCGGGGAGCTGTTTTTT.